Listed here are 12 T cell receptor beta chains from one sample, sequenced in a study of cytomegalovirus exposure and HLA in healthy donors. The data were produced by immunoSEQ multiplex PCR, yet TCRdb's version contains in-frame clones alone and is incomplete. The table has 250,000 to 300,000 clones, about 86% seen once. Sequenced: PBMCs. The receptors shown here come from a woman younger than 30 in good health and CMV-seronegative.

The chain recombines TRBV6-5 with TRBJ2-2; tentative D call: TRBD2 (5 bases). V lost 0 bases and J lost 2, with 10 bases in between. Germline V gene sequence: CDR1 MNHEY, CDR2 SVGAGI. The CDR3 contains 16 residues. The CDR3 reads CASSYSNGVNTGELFF. The DNA for the CDR3 is TGTGCCAGCAGTTACTCGAACGGGGTCAACACCGGGGAGCTGTTTTTT.

The chain links TRBV29-1 to TRBJ2-2, with D perhaps matching TRBD1 (6 bases). With 5 bases removed from V and 0 bases from J, the gap between germline ends came to 10 bases. The CDR3 totals 14 residues. CDR1 and CDR2 (germline): SQVTM, ANQGSEA. Written as DNA, the CDR3 is TGCAGCGTTTCGGACAGAGCGAACACCGGGGAGCTGTTTTTT. Translating gives CSVSDRANTGELFF.

J is TRBJ2-1 and V is TRBV6-1; 11 bases line up with TRBD2. The V and J ends lost 4 bases and 0 bases, in that order; junction bases with no gene match: 2. From germline, CDR1 is MNHNS and CDR2 SASEGT. The CDR3 runs 16 residues. The DNA of the CDR3 is TGTGCCAGCAGTGCGACTAGCGGGATCTCCTACAATGAGCAGTTCTTC. Its translation is CASSATSGISYNEQFF.

As for this clone: Other DNA sequences in this specimen translate into the identical CDR3. This chain's CDR3 is CASSPRQGSYEQYF. CDR3 in DNA: TGTGCCAGCAGTCCCCGACAGGGCTCCTACGAGCAGTACTTC. The rearrangement links TRBV27 to TRBJ2-7; 7 positions agree with TRBD1. Germline-derived CDR1 and CDR2 are MNHEY and SMNVEV (reference sequence). Losses at the gene ends were 5 bases for V and 0 bases for J; bases not matched to a gene: 4. The CDR3 covers 14 residues.

The rearrangement joins TRBV11-3 to TRBJ1-1, with D possibly TRBD1 on 6 matching bases. From germline, CDR1 is SGHNT and CDR2 YENEEA. The CDR3 spans 15 residues. The V and J ends lost 3 bases and 0 bases respectively, with 11 bases between them. The CDR3 region is CASSFQGQMNTEAFF. The CDR3 DNA follows: TGTGCCAGCAGCTTTCAAGGACAGATGAACACTGAAGCTTTCTTT.

This clone was observed many times. The chain couples TRBV9 to TRBJ1-2; no reliable D call. The V end lost 4 bases, the J end lost 5 bases, and 9 bases lay between the germline ends. Germline CDR1 is SGDLS and CDR2 is YYNGEE. The CDR3 is 12 amino acids. CDR3 protein: CASSPPSYGYTF. In DNA form, the CDR3 reads TGTGCCAGCAGCCCCCCGTCGTATGGCTACACCTTC.

The genes are TRBV5-1 and TRBJ2-7; 10 nucleotides align to TRBD1. This CDR3 is 15 amino acids long. V shed 3 bases, J shed 4 bases, and the junction held 7 bases outside the gene matches. The germline CDR1 and CDR2 sequences are SGHRS and YFSETQ. CDR3 bases: TGCGCCAGCAGCTCGGCCGGGACAGGGGTGTACGAGCAGTACTTC. It yields the protein CASSSAGTGVYEQYF. Drawing the rest from reference TRBV5-1 and TRBJ2-7, the complete variable domain is KAGVTQTPRYLIKTRGQQVTLSCSPISGHRSVSWYQQTPGQGLQFLFEYFSETQRNKGNFPGRFSGRQFSNSRSEMNVSTLELGDSALYLCASSSAGTGVYEQYFGPGTRLTVT.

The chain uses TRBV19 and TRBJ2-3; D is uncertain. Germline CDR1 is LNHDA and CDR2 is SQIVND (reference sequence). The CDR3 has 14 amino acids. Trimming took off 0 bases at V and 5 bases at J, with 9 bases between the two ends. This CDR3 is CASSIDVSLDTQYF. The CDR3 DNA reads TGTGCCAGTAGTATAGATGTCAGTTTAGATACGCAGTATTTT. Complete variable domain (other parts from reference TRBV19 and TRBJ2-3): DGGITQSPKYLFRKEGQNVTLSCEQNLNHDAMYWYRQDPGQGLRLIYYSQIVNDFQKGDIAEGYSVSREKKESFPLTVTSAQKNPTAFYLCASSIDVSLDTQYFGPGTRLTVL.

The J gene is TRBJ1-1, the V gene TRBV30; D ambiguous. Germline CDR1 GTSNPN, CDR2 SVGIG (reference sequence). The CDR3 length is 13 residues. Trimming took 0 bases from V and 4 from J, leaving 9 bases between them. CDR3 residues: CAWSVTGSTEAFF. CDR3 in DNA: TGTGCCTGGAGTGTAACGGGTTCCACTGAAGCTTTCTTT.

The chain links TRBV7-9 to TRBJ1-2; no clear D gene. Deletions cut 5 bases from V and 5 bases from J, with 18 bases between. The CDR3 extends over 15 amino acids. Germline V lookup: CDR1 SEHNR, CDR2 FQNEAQ (reference sequence). CDR3 nucleotides: TGTGCCAGCAGCGAAAATGCCATCGTGGAGTATGGCTACACCTTC. Translating gives CASSENAIVEYGYTF.

This chain connects TRBV11-2 to TRBJ1-2; D gene uncertain. The V gene lost 3 bases and the J gene lost 4 bases, with 9 bases spanning the gap. The CDR3 is 13 residues long. In germline, CDR1 is SGHAT, CDR2 FQNNGV. CDR3 coding DNA: TGTGCCAGCAGCTTTCCAGTATCCTATGGCTACACCTTC. Translation: CASSFPVSYGYTF.

The V gene is TRBV7-8, the J gene TRBJ2-1; no reliable D call. Trimming took 7 bases from V and 3 from J, leaving 4 bases between them. There are 11 residues in the CDR3. The germline V gene encodes CDR1 SGHVS and CDR2 FQNEAQ. CDR3 in amino acids: CASTNYNEQFF. The CDR3 nucleotides are TGTGCCAGCACCAACTACAATGAGCAGTTCTTC.